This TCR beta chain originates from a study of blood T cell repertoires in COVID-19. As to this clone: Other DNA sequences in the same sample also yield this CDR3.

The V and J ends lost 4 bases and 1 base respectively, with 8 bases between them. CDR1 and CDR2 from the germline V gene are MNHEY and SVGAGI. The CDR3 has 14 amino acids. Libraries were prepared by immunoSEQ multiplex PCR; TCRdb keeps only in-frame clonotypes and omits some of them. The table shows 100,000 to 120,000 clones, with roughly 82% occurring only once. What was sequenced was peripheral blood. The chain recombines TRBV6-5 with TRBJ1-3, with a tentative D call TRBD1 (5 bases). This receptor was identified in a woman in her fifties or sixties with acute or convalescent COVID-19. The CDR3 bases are TGTGCCAGCAGTTTTAGGGGATCTGGAAACACCATATATTTT. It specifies CASSFRGSGNTIYF.